This T cell receptor beta chain was captured in a study of cytomegalovirus exposure and HLA in healthy donors. Study-level results: Common viral pathogens seemed, in a later analysis, to connect with several of the most significant clusters.

J was trimmed by 6 bases and V by 2 bases; bases with no gene match: 4. This CDR3 spans 14 amino acids. Germline CDR1 and CDR2: SGHRS and YFSETQ. This clone has a handful of counts. Its antigen is as yet unknown. A multiplex PCR was run with 60 Vbeta primers and 13 Jbeta primers. TCRdb keeps only in-frame clones here, not all; method: immunoSEQ multiplex PCR. The data contain around 220,000 clones, more than 65% of them singletons. V and J are TRBV5-1 and TRBJ2-1; TRBD1 aligns across 8 bases. The specimen sequenced was PBMCs. This TCR was recovered from a young woman in good health and CMV-seronegative. This chain's CDR3 is CASSFAQGANEQFF. DNA of the CDR3: TGCGCCAGCAGCTTCGCTCAGGGGGCCAATGAGCAGTTCTTC.